The source of this T cell receptor beta chain is a study of blood T cell repertoires in COVID-19. Study-wide background: PBMCs, B-cell-depleted T cells, or T cells provided the cDNA or gDNA that made up the material.

Repertoires were generated with immunoSEQ multiplex PCR, while TCRdb's copy carries only in-frame clones and drops some. Here the sample spans 400,000 to 450,000 clones, approximately 88% being singletons. Trimming at V came to 7 bases and at J to 1 base, leaving 10 bases not matched to a gene. CDR1 and CDR2 (germline): SQVTM, ANQGSEA. CDR3 length: 16 residues. The chain links TRBV29-1 to TRBJ2-7; TRBD2 aligns across 13 bases. The sequencing sample was made of peripheral blood. The receptor's source is a woman aged 45-59 years with COVID-19, enrolled during active disease. The CDR3, as DNA: TGCAGCGCTCTCGGACTAGCGGGGGAACCTTCCTACGAGCAGTACTTC. Amino acid sequence: CSALGLAGEPSYEQYF.